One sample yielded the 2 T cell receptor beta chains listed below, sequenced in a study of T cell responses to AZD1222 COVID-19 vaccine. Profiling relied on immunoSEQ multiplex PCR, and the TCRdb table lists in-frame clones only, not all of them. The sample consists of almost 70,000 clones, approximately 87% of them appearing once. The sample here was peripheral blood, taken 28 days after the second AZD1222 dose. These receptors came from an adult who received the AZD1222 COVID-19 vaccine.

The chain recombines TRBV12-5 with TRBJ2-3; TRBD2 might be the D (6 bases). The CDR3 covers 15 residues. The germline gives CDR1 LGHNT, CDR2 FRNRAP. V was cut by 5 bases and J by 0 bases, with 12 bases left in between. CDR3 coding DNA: TGTGCTAGTGGTCGGGACTGGGATAGCACAGATACGCAGTATTTT. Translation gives CASGRDWDSTDTQYF.

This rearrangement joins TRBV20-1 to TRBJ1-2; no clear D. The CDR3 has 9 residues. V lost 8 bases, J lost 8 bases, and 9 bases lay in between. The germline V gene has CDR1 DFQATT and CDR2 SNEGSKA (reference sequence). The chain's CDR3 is CSPLSGYTF. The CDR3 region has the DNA TGCAGTCCTCTAAGCGGCTACACCTTC.